Each of the 31 T cell receptor beta chains below was sequenced from the same sample in a study of T-cell memory formation after mild COVID-19. Via MiXCR, TCRdb re-called the 5' RACE reads, giving one row per CDR3 protein. The sample has 400,000 or so distinct CDR3 sequences, 20% seen once. The sequencing sample was made of PBMCs or a T cell subset sorted from them (not recorded which). These receptors all stem from an adult woman who had mild COVID-19 (a few samples of this study predate the infection). Cell type and time point are not known.

This clonotype has just a few counts. The CDR3 coding sequence is TGTGCCAGCGTTCGGGGGCAACACATGAACACTGAAGCTTTCTTT. Its translation: CASVRGQHMNTEAFF. The rearrangement uses TRBV28 and TRBJ1-1, with D tentatively TRBD1 (6 bases). Trimming removed 8 bases from V and 0 bases from J, with 16 bases in between. The CDR3 loop spans 15 amino acids. In germline, CDR1 is MDHEN, CDR2 SYDVKM.

The rearrangement joins TRBV30 to TRBJ1-2; D is uncertain. The germline V and J ends were trimmed by 7 bases and 4 bases, with 16 bases remaining between them. Germline V lookup: CDR1 GTSNPN, CDR2 SVGIG (reference sequence). This CDR3 is 13 amino acids long. The CDR3 protein is CAFSKLESYGYTF. The CDR3 DNA sequence: TGTGCCTTCTCTAAGTTGGAAAGCTATGGCTACACCTTC.

This clonotype has just one count. CDR3 sequence (DNA): TGTGCCGTGGCGGGGGGCTATGGCTACACCTTC. This codes for CAVAGGYGYTF. The chain recombines TRBV10-3 with TRBJ1-2; D possibly corresponds to TRBD1 (5 bases). This CDR3 spans 11 amino acids. The germline V and J ends were trimmed by 11 bases and 4 bases, with 11 bases remaining between them. CDR1 and CDR2 from the germline V gene are ENHRY and SYGVKD.

In this sample, this clonotype turned up a few times. This chain links TRBV4-3 with TRBJ2-1, with 8 bases fitting TRBD2. This CDR3 spans 15 amino acids. Germline lookup yields CDR1 LGHNA and CDR2 YSLEER. Trimming took 4 bases from V and 0 from J; bases not matched to a gene: 2. The CDR3 DNA sequence: TGCGCCAGCAGCCGAGGACTAGCCTCCTACAATGAGCAGTTCTTC. Translating it yields CASSRGLASYNEQFF.

About this clonotype: The junction departs from germline at one end; a sequencing error may be responsible. The chain joins TRBV5-1 to TRBJ2-1; 7 positions agree with TRBD1. Germline values: CDR1 SGHRS, CDR2 YFSETQ. The CDR3 contains 17 residues. CDR3 sequence: CASSFPVGQVSYIEQFF. The CDR3 DNA reads TGCGCCAGCAGCTTTCCAGTCGGACAGGTGTCCTACATTGAGCAGTTCTTC.

In this sample, this clonotype turned up many times. The CDR3 is CASSFGLSTDTQYF. CDR3 nucleotide sequence: TGTGCCAGCAGTTTCGGATTGAGCACAGATACGCAGTATTTT. The rearrangement uses TRBV12-3 or TRBV12-4 and TRBJ2-3; D gene unclear. The CDR3 runs to 14 residues. The V and J ends lost 3 bases and 0 bases respectively, with 7 bases between them.

The rearrangement uses TRBV10-2 and TRBJ2-7, with D possibly matching TRBD2 (5 bases). V lost 6 bases to trimming and J lost 2 bases, with 14 bases between them. This CDR3 contains 14 residues. CDR1 is WSHSY, CDR2 SAAADI, per germline. The CDR3 is CASRNSESTYEQYF. CDR3 sequence (DNA): TGCGCCAGCAGGAATAGCGAGTCCACCTACGAGCAGTACTTC.

This clonotype was found a few times. V usage is TRBV2 and J usage is TRBJ1-1; D is undetermined. Between the trimmed V and J ends, which lost 1 base and 1 base, there was a span of 7 bases. The CDR3 consists of 14 residues. Germline values: CDR1 SNHLY, CDR2 FYNNEI. This CDR3 is CASSEVSRNTEAFF. The CDR3 DNA is TGTGCCAGCAGTGAAGTAAGTCGGAACACTGAAGCTTTCTTT.

This clonotype occurred a few times. The CDR3 is CASSDTGYEQYF. CDR3 nucleotide sequence: TGTGCCAGCAGCGACACGGGCTACGAGCAGTACTTC. This chain joins TRBV5-5 and TRBJ2-7; D not certain. This CDR3 region has 12 residues. V lost 4 bases, J lost 3 bases, and 8 bases lay in between. Germline V lookup: CDR1 SGHKS, CDR2 YYEKEE (reference sequence).

The chain couples TRBV5-5 to TRBJ2-3; weak D call: TRBD1 (6 bases). The CDR3 spans 20 residues. From germline, CDR1 is SGHKS and CDR2 YYEKEE (reference sequence). The V end was cut by 3 bases, the J end by 2 bases, with 28 bases between. For the CDR3, the DNA is TGTGCCAGCAGCTGGTCTGGGGGCTCCCGAGTAACGGATCTCACAGATACGCAGTATTTT. Translating gives CASSWSGGSRVTDLTDTQYF.

The gene calls are TRBV7-3 and TRBJ2-7; no clear D gene. Germline CDR1 SGHTA, CDR2 FQGTGA. V lost 3 bases and J lost 2, with 8 bases in between. The CDR3 is 13 residues long. CDR3 protein: CASSLNLAYEQYF. The CDR3 DNA follows: TGTGCCAGCAGCTTGAACTTGGCCTACGAGCAGTACTTC.

V gene TRBV24-1 combines with J gene TRBJ2-2; 10 nucleotides line up with TRBD2. The junction had 8 bases not matched to a gene; V was cut back by 8 bases and J by 6 bases. This CDR3 is 15 amino acids long. Germline CDR1 is KGHDR and CDR2 is SFDVKD. CDR3 DNA: TGTGCCACCATGGGGGGACTAGCGCCCGCCGGGGAGCTGTTTTTT. Its protein product is CATMGGLAPAGELFF.

The rearrangement joins TRBV16 to TRBJ2-1; 9 bases match TRBD1. The CDR3 has 15 residues. Germline values: CDR1 KGHSY, CDR2 FQNENV. V gave up 2 bases and J gave up 5 bases; unmatched junction bases: 4. This CDR3 reads CASSQRDRVNNEQFF. CDR3 nucleotides: TGTGCCAGCAGCCAAAGGGACAGGGTAAACAATGAGCAGTTCTTC.

This clonotype occurred a few times. V and J are TRBV7-2 and TRBJ2-1; D perhaps matches TRBD2 (5 bases). The length of the CDR3 is 14 residues. Germline CDR1 reads SGHTA; CDR2 reads FQGNSA. Trimming took 3 bases from V and 8 from J, leaving 14 bases between them. The CDR3 reads CASSLNGLTDEQFF. The CDR3 nucleotides read TGTGCCAGCAGCTTGAACGGACTTACGGATGAGCAGTTCTTC.

This clonotype was seen more than once but under ten times. The V and J genes are TRBV12-3 or TRBV12-4 and TRBJ1-1; no reliable D call. Trimming removed 0 bases from V and 8 bases from J, with 25 bases in between. The CDR3 spans 18 residues. The CDR3: CASSLAPLLGLPFEEAFF. CDR3 DNA sequence: TGTGCCAGCAGTTTAGCCCCTCTTTTAGGCCTCCCTTTCGAAGAAGCTTTCTTT.

The chain uses TRBV5-1 and TRBJ1-1; D unresolved. The CDR3 is made up of 13 amino acids. Trimming pared 3 bases from V and 0 bases from J, leaving 6 bases between. The V gene's germline CDR1 is SGHRS and CDR2 YFSETQ. The CDR3, as DNA: TGCGCCAGCAGCTCAGAGATGAACACTGAAGCTTTCTTT. This sequence encodes CASSSEMNTEAFF.

This clonotype was counted many times. The V gene is TRBV5-1, the J gene TRBJ2-2; D may be TRBD1 (6 bases). CDR1 is SGHRS and CDR2 is YFSETQ in the germline V gene. The CDR3 has 14 amino acids. Between the trimmed V and J ends, which lost 4 bases and 6 bases, there was a span of 13 bases. CDR3 bases: TGCGCCAGCAGCATGAGACCAGGGGCCGGGGAGCTGTTTTTT. Amino acid sequence: CASSMRPGAGELFF.

CDR3 residues: CATSRELAYTDTQYF. CDR3 in DNA: TGTGCCACCAGCAGAGAACTAGCGTACACAGATACGCAGTATTTT. The chain combines TRBV15 with TRBJ2-3, with 7 positions matching TRBD2. The CDR3 has 15 amino acids. With V trimmed by 0 bases and J by 2 bases, 2 bases remained unmatched. Germline CDR1 reads LNHNV; CDR2 reads YYDKDF (reference sequence). The full variable domain, with the rest looked up from reference TRBV15 and TRBJ2-3, is DAMVIQNPRYQVTQFGKPVTLSCSQTLNHNVMYWYQQKSSQAPKLLFHYYDKDFNNEADTPDNFQSRRPNTSFCFLDIRSPGLGDTAMYLCATSRELAYTDTQYFGPGTRLTVL.

This clonotype came up a few times. This sequence joins TRBV7-9 and TRBJ1-1; no clear D gene. Trimming removed 2 bases at V and 12 bases at J, with 7 bases between. CDR1 SEHNR and CDR2 FQNEAQ come from the germline V gene (reference sequence). The CDR3 runs 10 residues. The CDR3, as DNA: TGTGCCAGCAGCTTAACGTTGACTTTCTTT. Amino acid sequence: CASSLTLTFF. The full variable domain, rest sourced from reference TRBV7-9 and TRBJ1-1, is DTGVSQNPRHKITKRGQNVTFRCDPISEHNRLYWYRQTLGQGPEFLTYFQNEAQLEKSRLLSDRFSAERPKGSFSTLEIQRTEQGDSAMYLCASSLTLTFFGQGTRLTVV.

The chain uses TRBV7-9 and TRBJ2-4; D may correspond to TRBD1 or TRBD2 (6 bases each). Germline CDR1 reads SEHNR; CDR2 reads FQNEAQ (reference sequence). The CDR3 loop spans 13 amino acids. V gave up 4 bases and J gave up 8 bases, with 12 bases separating them. The CDR3 DNA reads TGTGCCAGCAGCTATTCAAGGGGGGACATTCAGTACTTC. Amino acid sequence: CASSYSRGDIQYF.

There are many counts of this clonotype. One base away lies a much larger clone, so this may be a sequencing read error. The chain links TRBV12-3 or TRBV12-4 to TRBJ2-3; 7 positions match TRBD2. V shed 3 bases, J shed 2 bases, and the junction held 8 bases outside the gene matches. The CDR3 has 16 residues. The CDR3 here is CASSFFSAGDTDTQYF. The CDR3 region has the DNA TGTGCCAGCAGTTTTTTTTCGGCGGGGGACACAGATACGCAGTATTTT.

The rearrangement joins TRBV19 to TRBJ2-1; a possible D gene is TRBD1 (5 bases). CDR1 is LNHDA, CDR2 SQIVND, per germline (reference sequence). Trimming removed 3 bases at V and 9 bases at J, with 12 bases between. This CDR3 is 13 amino acids long. For the CDR3, the DNA is TGTGCCAGTAGTATGGGAAGGGGTGGTGAGCAGTTCTTC. This sequence encodes CASSMGRGGEQFF.

This clonotype was counted at least ten times. The rearrangement joins TRBV29-1 to TRBJ2-1; D unclear. The V end lost 4 bases, the J end lost 5 bases, and 6 bases lay between the germline ends. The CDR3 is made up of 11 amino acids. In germline, CDR1 is SQVTM, CDR2 ANQGSEA. This chain's CDR3 is CSVVSDNEQFF. For the CDR3, the DNA is TGCAGCGTTGTATCGGACAATGAGCAGTTCTTC.

V usage is TRBV4-1 and J usage is TRBJ2-5; D perhaps matches TRBD1 (6 bases). V was trimmed by 4 bases and J by 5 bases, leaving 11 bases between them. Germline CDR1 and CDR2: MGHRA and YSYEKL. CDR3 length equals 13 residues. In DNA, the CDR3 is TGCGCCAGCAGCCGGACAGAGGGGGAGACCCAGTACTTC. This sequence encodes CASSRTEGETQYF.

The chain couples TRBV15 to TRBJ2-3; D remains ambiguous. The CDR3 extends over 15 amino acids. Germline lookup yields CDR1 LNHNV and CDR2 YYDKDF (reference sequence). Trimming cost V 3 bases and J 4 bases, with 14 bases left between them. CDR3 in amino acids: CATSRSTPPPDTQYF. CDR3 coding DNA: TGTGCCACCAGCAGGTCGACTCCACCCCCAGATACGCAGTATTTT.

V usage is TRBV5-5 and J usage is TRBJ1-2; D gene uncertain. V was cut by 2 bases and J by 3 bases, with 14 bases left in between. The CDR3 sequence is 15 residues long. Germline V gene sequence: CDR1 SGHKS, CDR2 YYEKEE (reference sequence). The CDR3 spells CASSLAGRRHYGYTF. The CDR3 nucleotides read TGTGCCAGCAGCTTAGCCGGGCGGCGGCACTATGGCTACACCTTC.

This rearrangement joins TRBV5-1 to TRBJ2-1; 10 bases map to TRBD2. J gave up 4 bases and V 7 bases, and 11 bases lay outside the gene matches. Germline CDR1 SGHRS, CDR2 YFSETQ. CDR3 size: 16 residues. In nucleotides, the CDR3 is TGCGCCAGCTGGGGAATAGCGGGGGGACTATACAATGAGCAGTTCTTC. This gives the protein CASWGIAGGLYNEQFF.

This clonotype was seen more than once but under ten times. The chain uses TRBV6-1 and TRBJ2-3, with 9 bases matching TRBD1. Germline V gene data show CDR1 as MNHNS and CDR2 as SASEGT. The junction had 12 bases not matched to a gene; V was cut back by 6 bases and J by 5 bases. The CDR3 consists of 16 residues. CDR3 sequence (DNA): TGTGCCAGCAGAGACATGGGGGGGACAGGGAAAGATACGCAGTATTTT. As protein: CASRDMGGTGKDTQYF.

The chain combines TRBV6-4 with TRBJ2-2; 12 bases map to TRBD2. V shed 6 bases, J shed 7 bases, and the junction held 9 bases outside the gene matches. Germline CDR1 reads MRHNA; CDR2 reads SNTAGT. This CDR3 is 16 amino acids long. The CDR3 DNA sequence: TGTGCCAGCAGACCTCTAGCGGGGGGGCCCGTCGGGGAGCTGTTTTTT. Protein product: CASRPLAGGPVGELFF.

The chain carries TRBV29-1 and TRBJ1-5; D is uncertain. The V and J ends lost 0 bases and 8 bases respectively, with 11 bases between them. CDR3 length: 13 residues. Germline loops: CDR1 SQVTM, CDR2 ANQGSEA. CDR3 nucleotides: TGCAGCGTTGAAGACGCGGCGGGGAAGCCCCAGCATTTT. Amino acid sequence: CSVEDAAGKPQHF.

The chain couples TRBV6-5 to TRBJ1-1; the match to TRBD1 covers 7 bases. Germline V gene data show CDR1 as MNHEY and CDR2 as SVGAGI. CDR3 length: 14 residues. V gave up 2 bases and J gave up 2 bases; unmatched junction bases: 2. The CDR3 DNA reads TGTGCCAGCAGTTACCGGGACAGCAACACTGAAGCTTTCTTT. Its protein is CASSYRDSNTEAFF.